This TCR beta chain was obtained from a study of blood T cell repertoires in COVID-19. This clone came up once. Measured with immunoSEQ multiplex PCR; TCRdb has only the in-frame clones, and not every one. The sample shows 380,000 or so clones, around nine tenths of them seen only once. This CDR3 is built from 17 residues. Looked up from germline, CDR1 is SGHTA and CDR2 is FQGNSA. Trimming took 4 bases from V and 0 from J, leaving 16 bases between them. The chain couples TRBV7-2 to TRBJ1-3, with a possible D match to TRBD1 (6 bases). This TCR was recovered from a woman under 40 with acute COVID-19. Material: PBMCs or T cells enriched from blood (not recorded which). CDR3 nucleotides: TGTGCCAGCAGCTATGCCGGACAGCGTTACTCTGGAAACACCATATATTTT. It codes for CASSYAGQRYSGNTIYF.